These 32 T cell receptor beta chains were sequenced from one sample in a study of T cell changes during pregnancy in multiple sclerosis. Some clones are missing from TCRdb's copy, which holds only in-frame ones; the method was immunoSEQ multiplex PCR. The sample has roughly 38,000 clones, 92% seen once; the top ten hold roughly 29%. The sequenced sample was CD8+ T cells from peripheral blood mononuclear cells, obtained before pregnancy. All receptors come from a female donor with multiple sclerosis, enrolled in a pregnancy study.

The rearrangement links TRBV7-9 to TRBJ2-4, with D perhaps TRBD2 (6 bases). Germline loops: CDR1 SEHNR, CDR2 FQNEAQ (reference sequence). V gave up 5 bases and J gave up 3 bases, with 14 bases separating them. The CDR3 length is 15 residues. The CDR3 spells CASSAGRGNKNIQYF. In DNA form, the CDR3 reads TGTGCCAGCAGCGCCGGACGGGGGAACAAAAACATTCAGTACTTC.

The chain has TRBV2 and TRBJ1-1; possibly TRBD1 for D (5 bases). The germline V gene encodes CDR1 SNHLY and CDR2 FYNNEI. The CDR3 is 13 amino acids. Trimming took off 8 bases at V and 3 bases at J, with 13 bases between the two ends. CDR3 sequence reads: CASPWGRDTEAFF. The CDR3 region has the DNA TGTGCCAGCCCCTGGGGGAGGGACACTGAAGCTTTCTTT. Full variable domain (missing parts from reference TRBV2 and TRBJ1-1): EPEVTQTPSHQVTQMGQEVILRCVPISNHLYFYWYRQILGQKVEFLVSFYNNEISEKSEIFDDQFSVERPDGSNFTLKIRSTKLEDSAMYFCASPWGRDTEAFFGQGTRLTVV.

The rearrangement joins TRBV4-1 to TRBJ2-7; maybe TRBD2 (5 bases). CDR1 and CDR2 (germline): MGHRA, YSYEKL. V lost 1 base and J 6 bases, leaving 10 bases between the germline ends. The CDR3 spans 13 residues. CDR3 nucleotides: TGCGCCAGCAGCCAAGGTTTAGGAGGCGAGCAGTACTTC. This translates into CASSQGLGGEQYF.

This clone has just one count. V and J are TRBV9 and TRBJ2-1; 14 bases fit TRBD2. CDR3 size: 18 residues. Germline-derived CDR1 and CDR2 are SGDLS and YYNGEE. V lost 0 bases, J lost 9 bases, and 11 bases stayed unmatched. CDR3 DNA sequence: TGTGCCAGCAGCGTAGGCGGGACTAGCGGGGGCCCCCTTTCTGAGCAGTTCTTC. It specifies CASSVGGTSGGPLSEQFF. Together with reference TRBV9 and TRBJ2-1, the CDR3 gives the full variable domain: DSGVTQTPKHLITATGQRVTLRCSPRSGDLSVYWYQQSLDQGLQFLIQYYNGEERAKGNILERFSAQQFPDLHSELNLSSLELGDSALYFCASSVGGTSGGPLSEQFFGPGTRLTVL.

V and J are TRBV7-9 and TRBJ2-7; D not certain. Germline V CDR1 and CDR2: SEHNR, FQNEAQ (reference sequence). V shed 6 bases and J shed 2 bases, with 17 bases lying between them. CDR3 length equals 15 residues. CDR3 sequence reads: CASSSPDHGPYEQYF. CDR3 bases: TGTGCCAGCAGTTCACCCGACCATGGGCCCTACGAGCAGTACTTC. The complete variable domain, with remaining parts taken from reference TRBV7-9 and TRBJ2-7, reads DTGVSQNPRHKITKRGQNVTFRCDPISEHNRLYWYRQTLGQGPEFLTYFQNEAQLEKSRLLSDRFSAERPKGSFSTLEIQRTEQGDSAMYLCASSSPDHGPYEQYFGPGTRLTVT.

V usage is TRBV27 and J usage is TRBJ2-3; D is possibly TRBD1 (6 bases). Germline V gene lookup returns CDR1 MNHEY and CDR2 SMNVEV (reference sequence). The CDR3 is 17 residues long. V was cut by 4 bases and J by 0 bases, with 17 bases left in between. The CDR3 loop reads CASSSRQAQPSTDTQYF. The CDR3 DNA reads as TGTGCCAGCAGTTCCCGACAGGCCCAGCCGAGCACAGATACGCAGTATTTT.

The chain uses TRBV30 and TRBJ2-2; 7 nucleotides match TRBD2. From germline, CDR1 is GTSNPN and CDR2 SVGIG (reference sequence). J gave up 7 bases and V 1 base, and 3 bases lay outside the gene matches. This CDR3 comprises 13 residues. CDR3 protein: CAWSAGGGGELFF. CDR3 in DNA: TGTGCCTGGAGTGCGGGGGGAGGCGGGGAGCTGTTTTTT.

J is TRBJ1-1 and V is TRBV2; TRBD1 matches at 7 bases. V trimming: 9 bases; J trimming: 10 bases; junction bases outside the gene matches: 8. This CDR3 contains 11 residues. Germline CDR1 reads SNHLY; CDR2 reads FYNNEI. CDR3 region: CASGRDSGAFF. CDR3 DNA: TGTGCCAGTGGCCGGGACAGTGGAGCTTTCTTT.

This clone was counted a single time. V usage is TRBV5-1 and J usage is TRBJ2-7; 8 bases align to TRBD2. CDR1 SGHRS and CDR2 YFSETQ come from the germline V gene. After removal of 6 bases from V and 4 bases from J, the junction contained 9 bases not matched to a gene. The CDR3 sequence is 14 residues long. CDR3 amino acids: CASTGGGLGYEQYF. In nucleotides, the CDR3 is TGCGCCAGCACCGGCGGGGGGCTAGGTTACGAGCAGTACTTC.

In its sample, this clone was seen a few times. This sequence joins TRBV27 and TRBJ1-5; D perhaps matches TRBD1 (5 bases). The germline CDR1 and CDR2 sequences are MNHEY and SMNVEV (reference sequence). V dropped 6 bases and J dropped 0 bases, with 12 bases sitting between them. CDR3 length: 15 amino acids. For the CDR3, the DNA is TGTGCCAGCAGACCCGACAGAAATAGCAATCAGCCCCAGCATTTT. Residues: CASRPDRNSNQPQHF.

The rearrangement joins TRBV27 to TRBJ2-1, with TRBD2 matching over 7 bases. J lost 1 base, V lost 8 bases, and 2 bases had no gene match. This CDR3 region has 13 residues. Germline V lookup: CDR1 MNHEY, CDR2 SMNVEV (reference sequence). The CDR3 bases are TGTGCCAGCGGACTAGAGTCCTACAATGAGCAGTTCTTC. Amino acid sequence: CASGLESYNEQFF.

The V and J genes are TRBV30 and TRBJ2-2; the D gene is possibly TRBD1 (5 bases). The CDR3 has 16 residues. CDR1 and CDR2 from the germline V gene are GTSNPN and SVGIG (reference sequence). The V end was cut by 3 bases, the J end by 3 bases, with 17 bases between. The CDR3 DNA reads as TGTGCCTGGAGCTTGGGGCCCCCCTGGGACACCGGGGAGCTGTTTTTT. Protein: CAWSLGPPWDTGELFF.

V gene TRBV5-4 combines with J gene TRBJ2-7; 8 nucleotides align to TRBD1. This CDR3 region has 13 residues. Germline V gene sequence: CDR1 SGHNT, CDR2 YYREEE (reference sequence). The trim removed 5 bases at V and 4 bases at J, leaving 5 bases unmatched. The CDR3 sequence: CASSYDRGYEQYF. The CDR3 DNA is TGTGCCAGCAGTTATGACAGGGGATACGAGCAGTACTTC.

This chain uses TRBV13 with TRBJ2-2, with a tentative D call TRBD2 (7 bases). The length of the CDR3 is 15 residues. The V and J ends lost 4 bases and 6 bases respectively, with 15 bases between them. CDR1 is PRHDT and CDR2 is FYEKMQ in the germline V gene (reference sequence). The CDR3 DNA reads as TGTGCCAGCAGCTCGATGGGGGGGCGTTCCGGGGAGCTGTTTTTT. Its translation: CASSSMGGRSGELFF.

The chain is built from TRBV6-6 and TRBJ2-2, with D possibly matching TRBD2 (5 bases). In germline, CDR1 is MNHNY, CDR2 SVGAGI (reference sequence). The CDR3 has 13 amino acids. Trimming took off 0 bases at V and 7 bases at J, with 6 bases between the two ends. Written as DNA, the CDR3 is TGTGCCAGCAGTTACTCAAGCGGCGGGGAGCTGTTTTTT. Its translation: CASSYSSGGELFF.

V is TRBV5-8 and J is TRBJ2-1, with D possibly being TRBD1 (6 bases). V was pared by 5 bases and J by 6 bases, with 9 bases between. CDR1 and CDR2 from the germline V gene are SGHTS and YDEGEE. CDR3 length equals 12 residues. CDR3 sequence (DNA): TGTGCCAGCAGTGGACAGATCAATGAGCAGTTCTTC. This codes for CASSGQINEQFF.

The chain joins TRBV6-5 to TRBJ1-5, with a possible D match to TRBD1 (5 bases). CDR3 length equals 15 residues. Deletions cut 8 bases from V and 0 bases from J, with 14 bases between. Germline V gene data show CDR1 as MNHEY and CDR2 as SVGAGI. CDR3 in DNA: TGTGCCAGCGCGGCTCGGCAGGGTAGCAATCAGCCCCAGCATTTT. It yields the protein CASAARQGSNQPQHF.

This chain links TRBV6-5 with TRBJ2-1; no clear D. V gave up 1 base and J gave up 8 bases, with 15 bases separating them. The CDR3 sequence is 15 residues long. Germline V gives CDR1 MNHEY, CDR2 SVGAGI. CDR3 nucleotides: TGTGCCAGCAGTTACTACCCCTTCGTCCGGGATGAGCAGTTCTTC. This gives the protein CASSYYPFVRDEQFF.

This chain joins TRBV18 and TRBJ2-5, with D possibly TRBD1 on 5 matching bases. Deletions cut 8 bases from V and 0 bases from J, with 7 bases between. From germline, CDR1 is KGHSH and CDR2 LQKENI. CDR3 size: 12 residues. CDR3 nucleotide sequence: TGTGCCAGCCTCAGGGACCAAGAGACCCAGTACTTC. It encodes CASLRDQETQYF.

CDR3 nucleotides: TGTGCCAGCAGCTCTAGCGGCGAGCAGTACTTC. This encodes CASSSSGEQYF. The chain couples TRBV7-9 to TRBJ2-7; 7 nucleotides match TRBD2. V lost 4 bases, J lost 6 bases, and 0 bases stayed unmatched. Per the germline V gene, CDR1 is SEHNR and CDR2 is FQNEAQ (reference sequence). The CDR3 runs 11 residues.

The chain joins TRBV27 to TRBJ2-7; D possibly corresponds to TRBD2 (6 bases). V was clipped by 3 bases and J by 0 bases, with 15 bases between them. The CDR3 is 16 amino acids. The germline gives CDR1 MNHEY, CDR2 SMNVEV (reference sequence). DNA of the CDR3: TGTGCCAGCAGTTTTTCAGGCGGGGACGCCTCCTACGAGCAGTACTTC. Its protein product is CASSFSGGDASYEQYF.

The chain uses TRBV5-6 and TRBJ1-3; D call uncertain. Per germline, CDR1 SGHDT and CDR2 YYEEEE. V gave up 0 bases and J gave up 0 bases, with 16 bases separating them. The length of the CDR3 is 18 residues. This chain's CDR3 is CASSLAGSRPVSGNTIYF. The DNA for the CDR3 is TGTGCCAGCAGCTTGGCCGGTTCCAGGCCTGTCTCTGGAAACACCATATATTTT.

The rearrangement links TRBV27 to TRBJ2-7, with D possibly matching TRBD2 (5 bases). Germline V gives CDR1 MNHEY, CDR2 SMNVEV (reference sequence). Trimming removed 3 bases from V and 5 bases from J, with 14 bases in between. The CDR3 is 14 amino acids. The CDR3 is CASSFQAASDEQYF. CDR3 DNA: TGTGCCAGCAGTTTTCAAGCGGCGTCGGACGAGCAGTACTTC.

This chain links TRBV6-1 with TRBJ2-1, with TRBD2 identical over 8 bases. CDR1 is MNHNS, CDR2 SASEGT, per germline. CDR3 length: 15 amino acids. With V trimmed by 8 bases and J by 2 bases, 8 bases remained unmatched. As DNA, the CDR3 is TGTGCCAGCTCTGAGCGGGGGACCCCCTACAATGAGCAGTTCTTC. This codes for CASSERGTPYNEQFF.

This clone has just one count. J is TRBJ2-7 and V is TRBV9, with D possibly TRBD1 on 6 matching bases. The germline V gene encodes CDR1 SGDLS and CDR2 YYNGEE. The V gene lost 0 bases and the J gene lost 1 base, with 11 bases spanning the gap. The CDR3 covers 15 residues. The CDR3 sequence: CASSVAGTTSYEQYF. The DNA of the CDR3 is TGTGCCAGCAGCGTAGCGGGGACAACTTCCTACGAGCAGTACTTC.

This clone showed up just a few times. V is TRBV30 and J is TRBJ1-1; a weak D match, TRBD1 (6 bases). V was cut by 7 bases and J by 1 base, with 10 bases left in between. Germline loops: CDR1 GTSNPN, CDR2 SVGIG (reference sequence). The CDR3 totals 12 residues. DNA for the CDR3: TGTGCCTACTTCAGGGGGAACACTGAAGCTTTCTTT. It yields the protein CAYFRGNTEAFF.

V is TRBV14 and J is TRBJ1-6; maybe TRBD1 (6 bases). CDR1 is SGHDN, CDR2 FVKESK, per germline. Trimming removed 0 bases from V and 9 bases from J, with 18 bases in between. The CDR3 runs to 17 residues. CDR3 coding DNA: TGTGCCAGCAGCCAAGATACATGGGCAGGGGAGGGTTCACCCCTCCACTTT. Its translation: CASSQDTWAGEGSPLHF.

V gene TRBV7-8 combines with J gene TRBJ1-2, with D maybe TRBD1 (6 bases). The CDR3 loop spans 18 amino acids. Trimming took 4 bases from V and 3 from J, leaving 24 bases between them. Germline CDR1 reads SGHVS; CDR2 reads FQNEAQ. The DNA of the CDR3 is TGTGCCAGCAGCTCCCACGCTGGTAGTGGGGGCGCGGACTATGGCTACACCTTC. Amino acid sequence: CASSSHAGSGGADYGYTF.

The chain joins TRBV4-1 to TRBJ2-1, with D unclear. Per the germline V gene, CDR1 is MGHRA and CDR2 is YSYEKL. This CDR3 is 13 amino acids long. Trimming stripped 4 bases from V and 13 bases from J, with 17 bases between. The CDR3 sequence: CASSPSEVHQQFF. The DNA for the CDR3 is TGCGCCAGCAGCCCCTCTGAGGTCCACCAACAGTTCTTC.

In its sample, this clone is medium-sized (0.01 to 0.1%). The CDR3 nucleotides read TGTGCCAGCAGCCCCTATGACAGGGGGCTCTACGAGCAGTACTTC. This codes for CASSPYDRGLYEQYF. This chain links TRBV7-8 with TRBJ2-7, with 10 nucleotides matching TRBD1. This CDR3 has 15 amino acids. Germline lookup yields CDR1 SGHVS and CDR2 FQNEAQ. The V gene end was trimmed by 5 bases and the J gene end by 3 bases; junction bases not matched to a gene: 7.

The J gene is TRBJ1-1, the V gene TRBV30; D is unclear. The CDR3 length is 13 residues. Trimming removed 0 bases at V and 4 bases at J, with 9 bases between. From germline, CDR1 is GTSNPN and CDR2 SVGIG (reference sequence). CDR3: CAWSVSGSTEAFF. CDR3 in DNA: TGTGCCTGGAGTGTAAGTGGGAGCACTGAAGCTTTCTTT. Together with reference TRBV30 and TRBJ1-1, the CDR3 gives the full variable domain: SQTIHQWPATLVQPVGSPLSLECTVEGTSNPNLYWYRQAAGRGLQLLFYSVGIGQISSEVPQNLSASRPQDRQFILSSKKLLLSDSGFYLCAWSVSGSTEAFFGQGTRLTVV.

The chain carries TRBV27 and TRBJ2-1, with D possibly being TRBD1 (6 bases). The CDR3 loop spans 16 amino acids. CDR1 and CDR2 from the germline V gene are MNHEY and SMNVEV (reference sequence). Trimming cost V 2 bases and J 2 bases, with 13 bases left between them. The CDR3 here is CASSLHRVGPYNEQFF. The DNA for the CDR3 is TGTGCCAGCAGTTTACACAGGGTAGGCCCCTACAATGAGCAGTTCTTC.